The subject of this entry is one TCR beta chain. Its antigen is unidentified. The ends were cut back, 1 base at V and 7 bases at J, with 17 bases in the middle. Germline loops: CDR1 SGHDN, CDR2 FVKESK. This CDR3 contains 16 residues. The sample is drawn from a study of T cells and Merkel cell carcinoma outcomes. Findings of the study overall: In Merkel cell carcinoma, repertoire and T-cell density reportedly predicted outcomes.

Method: immunoSEQ multiplex PCR; TCRdb's copy keeps in-frame clones and lacks some. This table holds roughly 1,500 clones, around 86% found once. This sequence was found in a human donor with Merkel cell carcinoma. V usage is TRBV14 and J usage is TRBJ2-4, with D possibly matching TRBD1 (6 bases). The sample taken for sequencing was tumor tissue from Merkel cell carcinoma. CDR3 DNA: TGTGCCAGCAGCCAAGCCCTCACAGGGTGGGGGAACATTCAGTACTTC. Translated, it gives CASSQALTGWGNIQYF.